The T cell receptor beta chain described here comes from a study of T-cell memory formation after mild COVID-19. UMIs and sample barcodes were carried by the TCR alpha and TCR beta cDNA libraries that 5'RACE produced using constant-segment primers. One entry per CDR3 protein, called by TCRdb with MiXCR from the 5' RACE reads. The sample contains fewer than 400,000 distinct CDR3 sequences, 10% to 15% of which appear only once. A remark on this clonotype: Its specificity is not known.

Notes on the study in general: Within pre-infection memory, some responding clones were found, suggesting cross-reactive memory joined.

The CDR3 consists of 16 residues. Germline V gene data show CDR1 as LGHNA and CDR2 as YSLEER. The V segment lost 1 base and the J segment 5 bases; nucleotides outside the gene matches: 8. The V gene is TRBV4-3, the J gene TRBJ2-1; 7 bases fit TRBD2. The sample was PBMCs or a T cell subset sorted from them (not recorded which). This TCR derives from a young man who had mild COVID-19 (a few samples of this study predate the infection). Cell type and time point are not known. CDR3 sequence (DNA): TGCGCCAGCAGCCAAGGTGGGGCGGCGGGGGACAATGAGCAGTTCTTC. It specifies CASSQGGAAGDNEQFF.